What follows is one T cell receptor beta chain and its context. As yet, its antigen is unknown. The sample comes from a study of T cell responses to AZD1222 COVID-19 vaccine. Study findings and constraints: In the spike-specific TCR repertoire, nearly half reportedly target unmutated variant regions. Spike-spanning, vaccine-associated CD4 TCRs were dominant at 160-218 and 743-854.

The data were produced by immunoSEQ multiplex PCR, yet TCRdb's version contains in-frame clones alone and is incomplete. Seen here are more than 250,000 clones, just over 90% observed once, and the top ten hold around 0.57%. The CDR3 length is 14 residues. Looked up from germline, CDR1 is SGHRS and CDR2 is YFSETQ. Trimming stripped 3 bases from V and 0 bases from J, with 8 bases between. This sample comprised peripheral blood, obtained on day 0 of AZD1222 vaccination. V and J are TRBV5-1 and TRBJ2-3; D is unclear. This clonotype originated in an adult in good health. The CDR3 nucleotides are TGCGCCAGCAGCTCTGCCAGTAGCACAGATACGCAGTATTTT. It specifies CASSSASSTDTQYF. Drawing the rest from reference TRBV5-1 and TRBJ2-3, the complete variable domain is KAGVTQTPRYLIKTRGQQVTLSCSPISGHRSVSWYQQTPGQGLQFLFEYFSETQRNKGNFPGRFSGRQFSNSRSEMNVSTLELGDSALYLCASSSASSTDTQYFGPGTRLTVL.